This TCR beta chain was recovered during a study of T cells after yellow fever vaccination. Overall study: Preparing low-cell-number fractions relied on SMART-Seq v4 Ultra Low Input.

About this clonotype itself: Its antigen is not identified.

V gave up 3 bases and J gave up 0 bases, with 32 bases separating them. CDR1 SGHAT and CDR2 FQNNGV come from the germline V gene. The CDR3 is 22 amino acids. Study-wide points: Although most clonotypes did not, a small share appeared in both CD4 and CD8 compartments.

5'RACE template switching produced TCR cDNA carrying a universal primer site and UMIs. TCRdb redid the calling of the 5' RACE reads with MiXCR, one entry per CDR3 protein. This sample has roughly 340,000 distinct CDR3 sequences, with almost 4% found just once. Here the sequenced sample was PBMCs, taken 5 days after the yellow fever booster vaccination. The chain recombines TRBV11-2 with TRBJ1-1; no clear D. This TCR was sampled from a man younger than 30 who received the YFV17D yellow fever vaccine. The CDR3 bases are TGTGCCAGCAGCTTTTTTTATTCCCCCCTAGTGAGAGGGCGAAGGGTGAACACTGAAGCTTTCTTT. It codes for CASSFFYSPLVRGRRVNTEAFF.